Following are 28 T cell receptor beta chains from one sample sequenced in a study of blood T cells in healthy people across ages. A second about 6 to 12 cycle PCR used barcoded and J-beta primers. TCRdb re-called the 5' RACE reads through MiXCR, storing one row per CDR3 protein. The sample lists over 1,300,000 distinct CDR3 sequences; 59% were seen once. The sample taken for sequencing was blood. Every receptor here comes from a man aged 18 to 35 in good health.

This clonotype was seen more than once but under ten times. The chain joins TRBV29-1 to TRBJ1-2; D unclear. The CDR3 is 14 residues long. V lost 1 base, J lost 0 bases, and 9 bases lay in between. Germline V gene lookup returns CDR1 SQVTM and CDR2 ANQGSEA. The CDR3 protein is CSVEGVYPNYGYTF. CDR3 nucleotides: TGCAGCGTTGAAGGCGTGTACCCTAACTATGGCTACACCTTC.

The CDR3 here is CASSPRQGRGTNEKLFF. DNA of the CDR3: TGTGCCAGCAGTCCAAGACAGGGCCGCGGGACTAATGAAAAACTGTTTTTT. The V and J genes are TRBV12-3 or TRBV12-4 and TRBJ1-4, with 7 bases that match TRBD1. V lost 5 bases and J lost 2; bases outside the gene matches: 11. The CDR3 spans 17 residues.

This clonotype was counted a few times. The chain has TRBV7-9 and TRBJ2-1; D could derive from TRBD1 or TRBD2 (5 bases each). The CDR3 runs to 15 residues. Germline values: CDR1 SEHNR, CDR2 FQNEAQ (reference sequence). Trimming took off 3 bases at V and 1 base at J, with 10 bases between the two ends. The CDR3 DNA follows: TGTGCCAGCAGCTTGGTGGGGGTGTCCTACAATGAGCAGTTCTTC. It translates to CASSLVGVSYNEQFF. The whole variable domain, filled in from reference TRBV7-9 and TRBJ2-1, reads DTGVSQNPRHKITKRGQNVTFRCDPISEHNRLYWYRQTLGQGPEFLTYFQNEAQLEKSRLLSDRFSAERPKGSFSTLEIQRTEQGDSAMYLCASSLVGVSYNEQFFGPGTRLTVL.

The V call is TRBV29-1, the J call TRBJ2-7, with D possibly being TRBD2 (6 bases). Germline CDR1 SQVTM, CDR2 ANQGSEA. Trimming took off 5 bases at V and 0 bases at J, with 11 bases between the two ends. The CDR3 has 13 amino acids. The CDR3 is CSVLASSSYEQYF. The CDR3 bases are TGCAGCGTTCTAGCGTCGAGCTCCTACGAGCAGTACTTC.

This clonotype was seen only a few times. The rearrangement links TRBV20-1 to TRBJ2-3; 10 bases match TRBD2. The germline V gene has CDR1 DFQATT and CDR2 SNEGSKA (reference sequence). This CDR3 is built from 18 residues. The V gene end was trimmed by 1 base and the J gene end by 2 bases; junction bases not matched to a gene: 12. CDR3 nucleotide sequence: TGCAGTGCTAGAGGGGAGGGGCTAGCGGGAGCACTCACAGATACGCAGTATTTT. Protein product: CSARGEGLAGALTDTQYF.

The CDR3 bases are TGTGCCAGCTGGGAAACAGGGGCCGGGGCCAACGTCCTGACTTTC. Residues: CASWETGAGANVLTF. The chain recombines TRBV6-1 with TRBJ2-6, with TRBD1 identical over 7 bases. The ends lost 8 bases at V and 4 bases at J; junction bases unmatched: 8. CDR3 length: 15 residues. The germline CDR1 and CDR2 sequences are MNHNS and SASEGT.

V is TRBV29-1 and J is TRBJ2-7; no clear D gene. Germline V gives CDR1 SQVTM, CDR2 ANQGSEA. The ends were cut back, 4 bases at V and 2 bases at J, with 15 bases in the middle. There are 14 residues in the CDR3. Written as DNA, the CDR3 is TGCAGCGTTGTTAACGGCCCGGATCCCTACGAGCAGTACTTC. Protein product: CSVVNGPDPYEQYF.

This clonotype was found a few times. The chain links TRBV6-5 to TRBJ2-7, with D maybe TRBD2 (5 bases). Germline CDR1 is MNHEY and CDR2 is SVGAGI. Trimming took 2 bases from V and 3 from J, leaving 5 bases between them. The CDR3 consists of 12 residues. CDR3 nucleotides: TGTGCCAGCAGTTACGCGGGCTACGAGCAGTACTTC. Its protein is CASSYAGYEQYF.

The gene calls are TRBV30 and TRBJ2-5, with D unresolved. The V and J ends lost 3 bases and 1 base respectively, with 12 bases between them. The CDR3 loop spans 14 amino acids. Germline V gene sequence: CDR1 GTSNPN, CDR2 SVGIG (reference sequence). The CDR3 nucleotides are TGTGCCTGGAGCGCCCTAAAGGTCCAAGAGACCCAGTACTTC. Residues: CAWSALKVQETQYF.

As regards this clonotype: The junction departs from the called germline gene at one end, perhaps through a read error. The J gene is TRBJ1-4, the V gene TRBV7-6, with D uncertain. The CDR3 loop spans 14 amino acids. Germline V lookup: CDR1 SGHVS, CDR2 FNYEAQ. The CDR3 sequence: CANSSQGYNEKLFF. The CDR3 DNA reads TGTGCCAACAGCTCCCAAGGGTATAATGAAAAACTGTTTTTT.

The gene calls are TRBV27 and TRBJ2-7; a weak D match, TRBD2 (6 bases). The CDR3 is 13 amino acids. The germline CDR1 and CDR2 sequences are MNHEY and SMNVEV (reference sequence). Trimming removed 2 bases from V and 3 bases from J, with 8 bases in between. The DNA of the CDR3 is TGTGCCAGCAGTTTAAATAGCGGCTACGAGCAGTACTTC. The encoded protein is CASSLNSGYEQYF.

This clonotype was counted a single time. The CDR3 DNA reads as TGTGCCAGCACCCCACAGCTAGCGGGGCCTCACGGTGAGCAGTTCTTC. Amino acid sequence: CASTPQLAGPHGEQFF. The rearrangement links TRBV6-2 or TRBV6-3 to TRBJ2-1, with TRBD2 matching 9 bases. This CDR3 spans 16 amino acids. Germline V gene lookup returns CDR1 MNHEY and CDR2 SVGEGT. V lost 7 bases and J lost 9; bases outside the gene matches: 16.

V usage is TRBV7-2 and J usage is TRBJ2-2; D remains unclear. Germline V gene lookup returns CDR1 SGHTA and CDR2 FQGNSA. The CDR3 has 15 amino acids. V gave up 1 base and J gave up 5 bases, with 11 bases separating them. The DNA of the CDR3 is TGTGCCAGCAGCTTAGTAGGCCTACGAACCGGGGAGCTGTTTTTT. Amino acids: CASSLVGLRTGELFF.

This clonotype was found a few times. This rearrangement joins TRBV6-5 to TRBJ2-1; D is possibly TRBD2 (6 bases). This CDR3 contains 15 residues. The germline V gene has CDR1 MNHEY and CDR2 SVGAGI. Trimming cost V 6 bases and J 1 base, with 13 bases left between them. The CDR3: CASSPQGRSYNEQFF. The CDR3 DNA is TGTGCCAGCAGCCCCCAAGGGAGGTCCTACAATGAGCAGTTCTTC.

The chain employs TRBV29-1 and TRBJ2-7; TRBD1 agrees at 11 bases. The V and J ends lost 1 base and 3 bases, in that order; junction bases with no gene match: 2. The CDR3 contains 14 residues. Germline V lookup: CDR1 SQVTM, CDR2 ANQGSEA. In DNA, the CDR3 is TGCAGCGTTGAAGGGGGGACAGGGGGCTACGAGCAGTACTTC. It codes for CSVEGGTGGYEQYF.

This sequence joins TRBV28 and TRBJ2-5; D could derive from TRBD1 or TRBD2 (5 bases each). This CDR3 is built from 14 residues. V lost 9 bases to trimming and J lost 4 bases, with 18 bases between them. Looked up from germline, CDR1 is MDHEN and CDR2 is SYDVKM. CDR3: CASKASGSPETQYF. The CDR3 nucleotides read TGTGCCAGTAAAGCATCAGGGAGCCCAGAGACCCAGTACTTC.

J is TRBJ2-3 and V is TRBV5-1; 8 bases fit TRBD2. Unmatched junction bases numbered 5, after V lost 5 bases and J lost 0 bases. The CDR3 totals 15 residues. CDR1 is SGHRS, CDR2 YFSETQ, per germline. CDR3 amino acids: CASRWAGGSTDTQYF. The CDR3 DNA reads as TGCGCCAGCAGATGGGCGGGGGGTAGCACAGATACGCAGTATTTT.

This clonotype appeared a single time. This sequence joins TRBV20-1 and TRBJ1-1; D is perhaps TRBD1 (6 bases). The CDR3 is 16 amino acids. Germline assignment: CDR1 DFQATT and CDR2 SNEGSKA (reference sequence). V shed 3 bases and J shed 2 bases, with 19 bases lying between them. The DNA for the CDR3 is TGCAGTGCTAGGCGTATCGACAGGTCCTCTAACACTGAAGCTTTCTTT. Its protein product is CSARRIDRSSNTEAFF.

The genes are TRBV27 and TRBJ2-3, with a possible D match to TRBD1 (5 bases). CDR1 is MNHEY and CDR2 is SMNVEV in the germline V gene (reference sequence). The V end was cut by 4 bases, the J end by 9 bases, with 14 bases between. The CDR3 contains 13 residues. The CDR3 sequence is CASSSTRVHTQYF. The CDR3 nucleotides read TGTGCCAGCAGTTCCACCAGGGTACACACGCAGTATTTT.

The rearrangement links TRBV2 to TRBJ2-3, with unresolved D. The CDR3 has 14 amino acids. Trimming removed 4 bases at V and 1 base at J, with 9 bases between. Germline CDR1 SNHLY, CDR2 FYNNEI. As DNA, the CDR3 is TGTGCCAGCAGTGGCCAGACACGCACAGATACGCAGTATTTT. As protein: CASSGQTRTDTQYF.

V and J are TRBV7-6 and TRBJ2-7, with 7 bases that match TRBD1. The last part of the DNA fits TRBJ2-5 better; the J call may be wrong. The CDR3 spans 16 residues. CDR1 is SGHVS and CDR2 is FNYEAQ in the germline V gene. The CDR3 spells CASSKYLRQGVETQYF. Written as DNA, the CDR3 is TGTGCCAGCAGCAAGTACCTTCGACAGGGTGTAGAGACCCAGTACTTC.

The genes are TRBV12-3 or TRBV12-4 and TRBJ1-4; weak D call: TRBD1 (6 bases). The CDR3 covers 17 residues. V lost 2 bases to trimming and J lost 4 bases, with 17 bases between them. The CDR3 loop is CASSLRGTGKGNEKLFF. The CDR3, as DNA: TGTGCCAGCAGTTTAAGGGGAACAGGGAAGGGTAATGAAAAACTGTTTTTT.

This clonotype appeared many times. J is TRBJ2-1 and V is TRBV12-3 or TRBV12-4; D perhaps matches TRBD2 (5 bases). The V end was cut by 4 bases, the J end by 2 bases, with 15 bases between. The CDR3 loop spans 16 amino acids. This CDR3 reads CASSSTREGPYNEQFF. CDR3 nucleotide sequence: TGTGCCAGCAGTTCCACGCGCGAGGGCCCCTACAATGAGCAGTTCTTC.

This clonotype was seen a handful of times. The CDR3, as DNA: TGTGCCAGCAGTGACAACCAAGAGACCCAGTACTTC. Protein sequence: CASSDNQETQYF. V gene TRBV6-2 or TRBV6-3 combines with J gene TRBJ2-5; no definite D call. The CDR3 consists of 12 residues. The germline V and J ends were trimmed by 5 bases and 0 bases, with 4 bases remaining between them. Germline-derived CDR1 and CDR2 are MNHEY and SVGEGT.

This clonotype was seen only a few times. The chain combines TRBV12-3 or TRBV12-4 with TRBJ1-6; maybe TRBD1 (6 bases). CDR3 length: 14 residues. V was shortened by 4 bases and J by 11 bases, with 15 bases between the two germline ends. The CDR3 DNA sequence: TGTGCCAGCAGTTATCAAGGGGGGGGGACACCCCTCCACTTT. The encoded protein is CASSYQGGGTPLHF.

This clonotype was seen at least ten times. The chain combines TRBV7-2 with TRBJ2-7; D is unclear. V was pared by 5 bases and J by 4 bases, with 12 bases between. CDR1 is SGHTA and CDR2 is FQGNSA in the germline V gene. The CDR3 contains 13 residues. The CDR3 DNA follows: TGTGCCAGCAGCCCGGTTTTACTGTACGAGCAGTACTTC. Translating it yields CASSPVLLYEQYF.

The chain links TRBV14 to TRBJ1-6; 8 positions match TRBD1. CDR1 and CDR2 from the germline V gene are SGHDN and FVKESK. The CDR3 loop spans 15 amino acids. V was clipped by 5 bases and J by 7 bases; unmatched bases: 7. The chain's CDR3 is CASSSGQGKNSPLHF. The CDR3 region has the DNA TGTGCCAGCAGCTCCGGACAGGGAAAGAATTCACCCCTCCACTTT. The entire variable domain, with the rest obtained from reference TRBV14 and TRBJ1-6, is as follows: EAGVTQFPSHSVIEKGQTVTLRCDPISGHDNLYWYRRVMGKEIKFLLHFVKESKQDESGMPNNRFLAERTGGTYSTLKVQPAELEDSGVYFCASSSGQGKNSPLHFGNGTRLTVT.

This clonotype was found a few times. The chain has TRBV12-3 or TRBV12-4 and TRBJ1-2, with D maybe TRBD1 (6 bases). The CDR3 spans 14 residues. Trimming removed 5 bases from V and 2 bases from J, with 12 bases in between. CDR3 region: CASSPQGRNYGYTF. The CDR3 DNA sequence: TGTGCCAGCAGTCCACAGGGCAGGAACTATGGCTACACCTTC.